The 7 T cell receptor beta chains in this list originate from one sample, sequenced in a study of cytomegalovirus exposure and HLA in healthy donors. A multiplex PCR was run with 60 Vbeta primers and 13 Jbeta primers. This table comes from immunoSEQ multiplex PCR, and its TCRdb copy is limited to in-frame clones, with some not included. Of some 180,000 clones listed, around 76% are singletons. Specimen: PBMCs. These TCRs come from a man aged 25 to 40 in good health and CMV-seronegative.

In DNA form, the CDR3 reads TGTGCCTGGAGTGTAAGGGGGAGGGGCCTAAGGGGGGAGCAGTACTTC. The encoded protein is CAWSVRGRGLRGEQYF. The gene calls are TRBV30 and TRBJ2-7; a possible D gene is TRBD2 (7 bases). CDR1 and CDR2 from the germline V gene are GTSNPN and SVGIG (reference sequence). V lost 0 bases, J lost 7 bases, and 22 bases lay in between. The CDR3 consists of 16 residues.

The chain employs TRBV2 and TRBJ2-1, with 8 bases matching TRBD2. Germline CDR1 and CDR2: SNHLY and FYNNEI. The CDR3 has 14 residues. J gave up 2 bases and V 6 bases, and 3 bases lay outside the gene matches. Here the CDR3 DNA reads TGTGCCAGCAGCTCTAGCGGGCCCTACAATGAGCAGTTCTTC. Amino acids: CASSSSGPYNEQFF. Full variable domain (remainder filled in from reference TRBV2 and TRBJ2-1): EPEVTQTPSHQVTQMGQEVILRCVPISNHLYFYWYRQILGQKVEFLVSFYNNEISEKSEIFDDQFSVERPDGSNFTLKIRSTKLEDSAMYFCASSSSGPYNEQFFGPGTRLTVL.

CDR3 in DNA: TGTGCCAGTAGGGCTAGCGGGAGGTTGGATACGCAGTATTTT. Encoded protein: CASRASGRLDTQYF. V gene TRBV19 combines with J gene TRBJ2-3, with TRBD2 matching 11 bases. CDR1 is LNHDA and CDR2 is SQIVND in the germline V gene (reference sequence). This CDR3 contains 14 residues. Losses at the gene ends were 6 bases for V and 6 bases for J; bases not matched to a gene: 5.

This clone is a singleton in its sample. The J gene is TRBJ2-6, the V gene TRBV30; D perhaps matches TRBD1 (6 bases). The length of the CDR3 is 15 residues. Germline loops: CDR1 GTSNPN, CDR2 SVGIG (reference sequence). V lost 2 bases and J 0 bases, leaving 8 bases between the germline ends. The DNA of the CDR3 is TGTGCCTGGAGTAGGGACAACTCTGGGGCCAACGTCCTGACTTTC. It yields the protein CAWSRDNSGANVLTF.

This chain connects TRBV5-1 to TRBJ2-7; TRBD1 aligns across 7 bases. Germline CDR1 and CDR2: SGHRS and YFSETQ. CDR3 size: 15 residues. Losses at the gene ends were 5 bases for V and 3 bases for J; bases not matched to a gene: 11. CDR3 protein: CASRHNRDRFYEQYF. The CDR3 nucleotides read TGCGCCAGCAGACACAATCGGGACAGATTCTACGAGCAGTACTTC.

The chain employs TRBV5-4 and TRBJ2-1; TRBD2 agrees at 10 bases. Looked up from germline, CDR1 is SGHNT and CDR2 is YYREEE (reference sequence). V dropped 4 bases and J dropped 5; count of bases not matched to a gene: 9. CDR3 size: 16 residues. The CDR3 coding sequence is TGTGCCAGCAGCCCAAACGGACTAGCGGCTGACAATGAGCAGTTCTTC. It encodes CASSPNGLAADNEQFF.

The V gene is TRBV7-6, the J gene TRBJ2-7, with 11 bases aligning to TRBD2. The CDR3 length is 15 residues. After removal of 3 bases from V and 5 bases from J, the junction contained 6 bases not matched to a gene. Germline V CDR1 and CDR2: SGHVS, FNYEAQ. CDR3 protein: CASSLASGRSDEQYF. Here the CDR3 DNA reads TGTGCCAGCAGCTTGGCTAGCGGGAGGTCGGACGAGCAGTACTTC.